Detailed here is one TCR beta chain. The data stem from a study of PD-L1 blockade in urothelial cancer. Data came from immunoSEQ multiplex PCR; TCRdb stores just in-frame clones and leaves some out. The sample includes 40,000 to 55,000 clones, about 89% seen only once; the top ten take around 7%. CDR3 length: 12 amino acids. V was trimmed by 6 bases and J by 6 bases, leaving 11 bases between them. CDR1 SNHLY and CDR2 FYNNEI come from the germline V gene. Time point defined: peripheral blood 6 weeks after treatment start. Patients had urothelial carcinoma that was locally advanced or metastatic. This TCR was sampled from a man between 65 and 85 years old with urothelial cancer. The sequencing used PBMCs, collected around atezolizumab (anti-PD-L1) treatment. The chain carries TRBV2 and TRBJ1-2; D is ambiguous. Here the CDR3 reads CASRREVHGYTF. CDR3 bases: TGTGCCAGCAGGAGAGAAGTCCATGGCTACACCTTC. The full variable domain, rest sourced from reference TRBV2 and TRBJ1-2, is EPEVTQTPSHQVTQMGQEVILRCVPISNHLYFYWYRQILGQKVEFLVSFYNNEISEKSEIFDDQFSVERPDGSNFTLKIRSTKLEDSAMYFCASRREVHGYTFGSGTRLTVV.